The sequence of this T cell receptor (beta chain) was determined in a study of blood T cell repertoires in COVID-19. Study at large: The cDNA or gDNA used as material had been derived from T cells, B-cell-depleted T cells, or PBMCs.

Authors' analysis steps: Scientists estimated how many nucleated cells there were by amplifying reference gene primers. Data came from immunoSEQ multiplex PCR; TCRdb stores just in-frame clones and leaves some out. The V and J calls and clone size come from that table; D and trimming were worked out from the DNA. Among a few hundred thousand clones listed, around 83% were seen once. Recovery among Cohort 3 donors was established by two negative PCRs, clearance, or symptom resolution. The V gene end was trimmed by 4 bases and the J gene end by 0 bases; junction bases not matched to a gene: 14. The CDR3 loop spans 20 amino acids. Looked up from germline, CDR1 is MGHRA and CDR2 is YSYEKL.

This clonotype originated in a woman aged 45-65 years who had recovered from COVID-19. V usage is TRBV4-1 and J usage is TRBJ2-1; 11 bases align to TRBD2. The sequenced sample was PBMCs or T cells enriched from blood (not recorded which). CDR3 in amino acids: CASSPQSLAGGSSSYNEQFF. For the CDR3, the DNA is TGCGCCAGCAGCCCTCAGAGCCTAGCGGGAGGATCCAGCTCCTACAATGAGCAGTTCTTC.